These 9 T cell receptor beta chains came from one sample sequenced in a study of CD8+CD57+ T cells in acquired aplastic anemia. Patients sequenced had flow cytometry evidence of CD8+CD57+ cell expansion. TCR beta VDJ and CDR3 profiles were obtained from a genomic DNA template. Each CDR3 protein is one row after TCRdb ran MiXCR on the reads. The sample gives about 160,000 distinct CDR3 sequences, under 55% of which show up once; approximately 2.9% is in the top ten. Sequenced input: sorted CD4+, CD8+, or CD8+CD57+ T cells (not recorded which) from PBMCs. The receptor source for this set is a human donor with aplastic anemia.

This sequence joins TRBV7-2 and TRBJ2-5; TRBD2 matches 10 bases. The CDR3 consists of 16 residues. Per the germline V gene, CDR1 is SGHTA and CDR2 is FQGNSA. V trimming: 1 base; J trimming: 5 bases; junction bases outside the gene matches: 7. The CDR3 region has the DNA TGTGCCAGCAGCTTAGGGACTAGCGGAGCAGCGGAGACCCAGTACTTC. Its protein is CASSLGTSGAAETQYF.

This sequence joins TRBV6-5 and TRBJ2-2, with D possibly matching TRBD2 (6 bases). V was pared by 1 base and J by 6 bases, with 12 bases between. Germline V CDR1 and CDR2: MNHEY, SVGAGI. The CDR3 covers 15 residues. The CDR3 DNA reads as TGTGCCAGCAGTTACTGGGGGAGGCGGGCCGGGGAGCTGTTTTTT. As protein: CASSYWGRRAGELFF.

The chain joins TRBV20-1 to TRBJ2-3, with D possibly being TRBD2 (6 bases). The ends were cut back, 8 bases at V and 1 base at J, with 16 bases in the middle. Germline values: CDR1 DFQATT, CDR2 SNEGSKA (reference sequence). The CDR3 covers 14 residues. CDR3 sequence reads: CSSLGGEGTDTQYF. CDR3 bases: TGCAGTTCCCTCGGCGGGGAAGGCACAGATACGCAGTATTTT.

This clonotype was observed at least ten times. This sequence joins TRBV24-1 and TRBJ2-5; no clear D. V gave up 8 bases and J gave up 4 bases, with 10 bases separating them. CDR1 and CDR2 (germline): KGHDR, SFDVKD. The length of the CDR3 is 12 residues. The CDR3 spells CATTSDGETQYF. The CDR3, as DNA: TGTGCCACCACCAGCGACGGAGAGACCCAGTACTTC.

There are many counts of this clonotype. The chain couples TRBV7-8 to TRBJ1-2; D gene uncertain. The CDR3 spans 14 residues. Germline CDR1 reads SGHVS; CDR2 reads FQNEAQ. Trimming removed 3 bases at V and 4 bases at J, with 12 bases between. The CDR3 coding sequence is TGTGCCAGCAGCTTCGACACGGCCGTCTATGGCTACACCTTC. Its translation: CASSFDTAVYGYTF. Filled out from reference TRBV7-8 and TRBJ1-2, the complete variable domain reads GAGVSQSPRYKVAKRGQDVALRCDPISGHVSLFWYQQALGQGPEFLTYFQNEAQLDKSGLPSDRFFAERPEGSVSTLKIQRTQQEDSAVYLCASSFDTAVYGYTFGSGTRLTVV.

The chain combines TRBV9 with TRBJ1-2; D ambiguous. Trimming removed 3 bases at V and 6 bases at J, with 9 bases between. Germline CDR1 SGDLS, CDR2 YYNGEE. The CDR3 loop spans 12 amino acids. The CDR3 DNA follows: TGTGCCAGCAGCGCCAGTTGGGATGGCTACACCTTC. This gives the protein CASSASWDGYTF.

This clonotype was found many times. V is TRBV6-2 or TRBV6-3 and J is TRBJ1-4; perhaps TRBD1 as D (6 bases). The germline V gene has CDR1 MNHEY and CDR2 SVGEGT. The CDR3 consists of 14 residues. The V end was cut by 5 bases, the J end by 3 bases, with 10 bases between. The CDR3 DNA sequence: TGTGCCAGCAGTGAAGGACAGTCTAATGAAAAACTGTTTTTT. Translated, it gives CASSEGQSNEKLFF.

On this clonotype: No conserved phenylalanine or tryptophan ends this CDR3, so it is likely a read error. The V gene is TRBV20-1, the J gene TRBJ2-2; D gene ambiguous. The CDR3 has 13 residues. Germline lookup yields CDR1 DFQATT and CDR2 SNEGSKA (reference sequence). This CDR3 reads CSARDIPPGELFV. The CDR3 DNA sequence: TGCAGCGCTAGAGATATCCCTCCCGGGGAGCTGTTTGTT.

There are many counts of this clonotype. The chain is built from TRBV19 and TRBJ1-4; D unresolved. This CDR3 comprises 15 residues. Trimming took off 7 bases at V and 1 base at J, with 13 bases between the two ends. In germline, CDR1 is LNHDA, CDR2 SQIVND (reference sequence). The CDR3 here is CASTPSAGTNEKLFF. The CDR3 DNA sequence: TGTGCCAGTACCCCTTCAGCGGGAACTAATGAAAAACTGTTTTTT.